This paragraph covers one TCR beta chain sequence. Cohort 3 donors were reported recovered after two negative PCRs, clearance, or symptom resolution. The data were taken from a study of blood T cell repertoires in COVID-19. Clones were read by immunoSEQ multiplex PCR, and TCRdb kept only the in-frame ones, dropping some. The repertoire consists of some 340,000 clones, with around 87% occurring once and the leading ten covering 5.3%. V was shortened by 6 bases and J by 6 bases, with 15 bases between the two germline ends. The CDR3 sequence is 15 residues long. CDR1 MDHEN and CDR2 SYDVKM come from the germline V gene.

Specimen: PBMCs or T cells enriched from blood (not recorded which). This receptor was taken from a woman in her twenties or thirties who had recovered from COVID-19. V is TRBV28 and J is TRBJ1-6; TRBD1 might be the D (6 bases). CDR3 bases: TGTGCCAGCAGCCGAGGGGGGGGCTTTAATTCACCCCTCCACTTT. It specifies CASSRGGGFNSPLHF.